This entry describes one TCR beta chain. V lost 4 bases, J lost 5 bases, and 15 bases lay in between. The CDR3 is 15 amino acids. Per germline, CDR1 SGHNT and CDR2 YYREEE (reference sequence). These data originate in a study of blood T cell repertoires in COVID-19. Turning to the study itself: Researchers got acute and convalescent COVID-19 samples from the United States, Italy and Spain. Nucleic acid was either cDNA or gDNA, and it came from T cells, B-cell-depleted T cells, or PBMCs.

In the source study's methods: By means of reference gene primer amplification, nucleated cell counts were estimated. Produced via immunoSEQ multiplex PCR; TCRdb's table is partial and in-frame only. V and J calls and clone size are those listed in that table; D and trimming were worked out from the DNA. Among approximately 180,000 clones listed, 87% were seen once. The V and J genes are TRBV5-4 and TRBJ1-4; a weak D match, TRBD1 (5 bases). Sample: peripheral blood. The clonotype originates from a man aged 60 to 75 with active or convalescent COVID-19. Here the CDR3 DNA reads TGTGCCAGCAGCCGGGGAGGGGCTGAAAATGAAAAACTGTTTTTT. The encoded protein is CASSRGGAENEKLFF.